Presented here are 28 T cell receptor beta chains from one specimen sequenced in a study of naive and memory T cell subsets. An equimolar mix of two oligonucleotides served as the beta constant-region primer for TRBC1 and TRBC2. Nested alpha and beta constant-region primers with the SP2 primer drove four PCR rounds on ligated cDNA. TCRdb re-called the UMI-ligation and nested PCR reads through MiXCR, storing one row per CDR3 protein. The table shows tens of thousands of distinct CDR3 sequences, with around 9% occurring only once. The sample comprised naive CD8+ T cells from blood. These receptors all stem from a human donor in good health.

The V gene is TRBV12-3 or TRBV12-4, the J gene TRBJ2-7; perhaps TRBD2 as D (6 bases). The CDR3 runs to 15 residues. The V end was cut by 7 bases, the J end by 3 bases, with 19 bases between. The CDR3 spells CASKTDIADFYEQYF. CDR3 nucleotides: TGTGCCAGCAAAACGGACATAGCGGATTTCTACGAGCAGTACTTC.

This clonotype was seen repeatedly, ten times or more. The J gene is TRBJ2-7, the V gene TRBV6-5; no clear D gene. V lost 2 bases and J 2 bases, leaving 7 bases between the germline ends. The CDR3 length is 13 residues. The germline V gene encodes CDR1 MNHEY and CDR2 SVGAGI. The CDR3 region has the DNA TGTGCCAGCAGTTACGACGAGACCTACGAGCAGTACTTC. This encodes CASSYDETYEQYF.

The rearrangement uses TRBV29-1 and TRBJ2-2; TRBD2 matches at 7 bases. Germline V gives CDR1 SQVTM, CDR2 ANQGSEA. V lost 2 bases and J lost 6; bases outside the gene matches: 12. The CDR3 is 16 residues long. The chain's CDR3 is CSVENSGSSVAGELFF. The CDR3 DNA sequence: TGCAGCGTTGAAAATAGCGGGTCTTCGGTCGCCGGGGAGCTGTTTTTT.

The chain employs TRBV29-1 and TRBJ1-1; D is undetermined. Germline V gives CDR1 SQVTM, CDR2 ANQGSEA. Deletions cut 4 bases from V and 4 bases from J, with 7 bases between. This CDR3 contains 11 residues. Written as DNA, the CDR3 is TGCAGCGTTGTGGGCCTCACTGAAGCTTTCTTT. Encoded protein: CSVVGLTEAFF. The variable domain in full, with the rest retrieved from reference TRBV29-1 and TRBJ1-1, is SAVISQKPSRDICQRGTSLTIQCQVDSQVTMMFWYRQQPGQSLTLIATANQGSEATYESGFVIDKFPISRPNLTFSTLTVSNMSPEDSSIYLCSVVGLTEAFFGQGTRLTVV.

The chain uses TRBV2 and TRBJ2-1; D not certain. The V gene lost 5 bases and the J gene lost 7 bases, with 12 bases spanning the gap. This CDR3 region has 13 residues. Germline CDR1 reads SNHLY; CDR2 reads FYNNEI. The CDR3 DNA follows: TGTGCCAGCAGTTCGGTGACTGGAAATGAGCAGTTCTTC. Amino acid sequence: CASSSVTGNEQFF.

This clonotype was counted between two and nine times. The CDR3 coding sequence is TGTGCCTGGAGTGTAGAGGACACCGGTCCTGAAGCTTTCTTT. This encodes CAWSVEDTGPEAFF. The chain employs TRBV30 and TRBJ1-1; weak D call: TRBD1 (5 bases). This CDR3 comprises 14 residues. Germline assignment: CDR1 GTSNPN and CDR2 SVGIG (reference sequence). V was clipped by 0 bases and J by 6 bases, with 14 bases between them.

The V call is TRBV15, the J call TRBJ2-2, with 10 bases identical to TRBD1. The CDR3 runs 16 residues. V was clipped by 4 bases and J by 6 bases; unmatched bases: 8. Germline V CDR1 and CDR2: LNHNV, YYDKDF (reference sequence). This CDR3 reads CATSIRTGGSAGELFF. The CDR3 DNA reads as TGTGCCACCAGCATAAGGACAGGGGGTAGTGCCGGGGAGCTGTTTTTT.

There are a few counts of this clonotype. The chain combines TRBV20-1 with TRBJ2-5; no clear D gene. Germline-derived CDR1 and CDR2 are DFQATT and SNEGSKA (reference sequence). Trimming removed 2 bases at V and 3 bases at J, with 10 bases between. This CDR3 comprises 13 residues. The CDR3 DNA reads TGCAGTGCTAGATCGGATACTGAAGAGACCCAGTACTTC. Protein: CSARSDTEETQYF.

The chain joins TRBV10-3 to TRBJ2-3; TRBD2 matches 10 bases. The CDR3 runs to 17 residues. The germline gives CDR1 ENHRY, CDR2 SYGVKD. The V segment lost 2 bases and the J segment 4 bases; nucleotides outside the gene matches: 9. In nucleotides, the CDR3 is TGTGCCATCAGTGAGACGGATCTAGCGGGAGACTCAGATACGCAGTATTTT. Its translation is CAISETDLAGDSDTQYF.

With respect to this clonotype: Since a much larger clone is just one base distant, this may be a read error. As the CDR3 is not closed by the conserved phenylalanine or tryptophan, this likely results from a read error. The chain has TRBV3-1 and TRBJ2-3; D gene ambiguous. V gave up 1 base and J gave up 4 bases, with 9 bases separating them. Germline CDR1 is LGHDT and CDR2 is YNNKEL (reference sequence). CDR3 size: 14 residues. CDR3 amino acids: CASSQVRVADTQYL. DNA of the CDR3: TGTGCCAGCAGCCAAGTTCGGGTCGCAGATACGCAGTATCTT.

This clonotype was recorded at least ten times. The J gene is TRBJ1-6, the V gene TRBV20-1; 10 bases agree with TRBD1. V was pared by 5 bases and J by 8 bases, with 18 bases of the junction left unmatched. Germline V gene lookup returns CDR1 DFQATT and CDR2 SNEGSKA (reference sequence). This CDR3 spans 18 amino acids. In nucleotides, the CDR3 is TGCAGTGCTGGATCAATTACTCCGGGACAGGGGAATGATTCACCCCTCCACTTT. Residues: CSAGSITPGQGNDSPLHF.

V usage is TRBV4-1 and J usage is TRBJ2-2; D is possibly TRBD1 (6 bases). Deletions cut 1 base from V and 0 bases from J, with 9 bases between. Germline CDR1 is MGHRA and CDR2 is YSYEKL. CDR3 length: 16 residues. CDR3 in amino acids: CASSQVGDTNTGELFF. CDR3 in DNA: TGCGCCAGCAGCCAAGTGGGGGACACGAACACCGGGGAGCTGTTTTTT.

This clonotype has a count of ten or more. The J gene is TRBJ2-1, the V gene TRBV29-1, with TRBD1 identical over 9 bases. CDR1 is SQVTM and CDR2 is ANQGSEA in the germline V gene. The CDR3 is 11 residues long. The V segment lost 6 bases and the J segment 10 bases; nucleotides outside the gene matches: 4. CDR3 in amino acids: CSVRQGGEQFF. The DNA of the CDR3 is TGCAGCGTGAGACAGGGGGGGGAGCAGTTCTTC.

This clonotype came up many times. The rearrangement uses TRBV10-3 and TRBJ2-6; no firm D call. Trimming removed 4 bases from V and 4 bases from J, with 17 bases in between. This CDR3 is 17 amino acids long. The V gene's germline CDR1 is ENHRY and CDR2 SYGVKD. This CDR3 reads CAISGYNNPGGANVLTF. Written as DNA, the CDR3 is TGTGCCATCAGTGGGTATAATAACCCCGGCGGGGCCAACGTCCTGACTTTC.

This clonotype was detected ten times or more. The rearrangement uses TRBV7-8 and TRBJ2-7; 8 bases align to TRBD2. V dropped 7 bases and J dropped 2; count of bases not matched to a gene: 10. Germline assignment: CDR1 SGHVS and CDR2 FQNEAQ. The CDR3 is 15 residues long. CDR3 residues: CASTRSSGPPYEQYF. The CDR3 nucleotides read TGTGCCAGCACCAGGTCTAGCGGGCCTCCCTACGAGCAGTACTTC. The whole variable domain, filled in from reference TRBV7-8 and TRBJ2-7, reads GAGVSQSPRYKVAKRGQDVALRCDPISGHVSLFWYQQALGQGPEFLTYFQNEAQLDKSGLPSDRFFAERPEGSVSTLKIQRTQQEDSAVYLCASTRSSGPPYEQYFGPGTRLTVT.

This clonotype was counted only a few times. The V call is TRBV20-1, the J call TRBJ2-3, with 9 positions matching TRBD1. Germline trimming cut 3 bases from V and 0 bases from J; bases unmatched to any gene: 7. Germline V gene sequence: CDR1 DFQATT, CDR2 SNEGSKA (reference sequence). CDR3 size: 16 residues. The CDR3 here is CSARPGQGPSTDTQYF. CDR3 in DNA: TGCAGTGCTAGGCCCGGACAGGGGCCGAGCACAGATACGCAGTATTTT.

This clonotype was observed a handful of times. This chain connects TRBV4-1 to TRBJ2-7; 10 nucleotides agree with TRBD1. Germline CDR1 MGHRA, CDR2 YSYEKL. The CDR3 is 15 residues long. Unmatched junction bases numbered 4, after V lost 1 base and J lost 4 bases. As DNA, the CDR3 is TGCGCCAGCAGCCAAGCGGGACAGGGGTCTTACGAGCAGTACTTC. Protein: CASSQAGQGSYEQYF.

This clonotype was detected a few times. The chain has TRBV18 and TRBJ2-5; no reliable D call. The germline CDR1 and CDR2 sequences are KGHSH and LQKENI. V gave up 3 bases and J gave up 2 bases, with 16 bases separating them. CDR3 length equals 16 residues. CDR3 DNA sequence: TGTGCCAGCTCACCCCGAACAAGACACCTACAAGAGACCCAGTACTTC. This encodes CASSPRTRHLQETQYF.

In this sample, this clonotype turned up many times. This CDR3 is CASSSGEYNEQFF. For the CDR3, the DNA is TGTGCCAGCAGTTCGGGGGAATACAATGAGCAGTTCTTC. This sequence joins TRBV25-1 and TRBJ2-1; tentative D call: TRBD2 (6 bases). The CDR3 has 13 amino acids. The germline V gene has CDR1 MGHDK and CDR2 SYGVNS. Between the trimmed V and J ends, which lost 5 bases and 4 bases, there was a span of 9 bases. Full variable domain (remainder filled in from reference TRBV25-1 and TRBJ2-1): EADIYQTPRYLVIGTGKKITLECSQTMGHDKMYWYQQDPGMELHLIHYSYGVNSTEKGDLSSESTVSRIRTEHFPLTLESARPSHTSQYLCASSSGEYNEQFFGPGTRLTVL.

The V call is TRBV4-1, the J call TRBJ2-5, with 10 bases lining up with TRBD2. Trimming removed 3 bases from V and 4 bases from J; junction bases left unmatched: 8. CDR3 length: 16 amino acids. The germline V gene has CDR1 MGHRA and CDR2 YSYEKL. The CDR3 is CASSQSSGRGGETQYF. The CDR3 DNA is TGCGCCAGCAGCCAGTCTAGCGGGAGAGGGGGAGAGACCCAGTACTTC.

The chain links TRBV4-1 to TRBJ2-5; 9 bases map to TRBD2. Germline CDR1 reads MGHRA; CDR2 reads YSYEKL. Trimming took 1 base from V and 2 from J; bases not matched to a gene: 5. CDR3 length equals 16 residues. CDR3 nucleotide sequence: TGCGCCAGCAGCCAAGGTCTAGCGGGAAAACAAGAGACCCAGTACTTC. Translated: CASSQGLAGKQETQYF.

There are many counts of this clonotype. The chain carries TRBV7-9 and TRBJ1-5; the D is unclear. V lost 5 bases, J lost 9 bases, and 8 bases lay in between. Per germline, CDR1 SEHNR and CDR2 FQNEAQ (reference sequence). The CDR3 sequence is 11 residues long. CDR3 nucleotide sequence: TGTGCCAGCAGCCTCGGTGGGCCCCAGCATTTT. Protein: CASSLGGPQHF.

This clonotype was counted many times. The CDR3 coding sequence is TGTGCCAGCAGTTCGGGCAGGGAGACAAATGACTACGAGCAGTACTTC. This translates into CASSSGRETNDYEQYF. The V and J genes are TRBV27 and TRBJ2-7, with D possibly being TRBD1 or TRBD2 (5 bases each). V was cut by 4 bases and J by 3 bases, with 19 bases left in between. The germline CDR1 and CDR2 sequences are MNHEY and SMNVEV (reference sequence). The CDR3 sequence is 16 residues long.

This clonotype was counted at least ten times. The rearrangement uses TRBV4-3 and TRBJ2-1; the D is unclear. The CDR3 sequence is 12 residues long. Germline values: CDR1 LGHNA, CDR2 YSLEER. Trimming stripped 0 bases from V and 12 bases from J, with 9 bases between. This CDR3 reads CASSQDSERQFF. As DNA, the CDR3 is TGCGCCAGCAGCCAAGACAGCGAGAGGCAGTTCTTC.

V is TRBV2 and J is TRBJ1-2; D gene ambiguous. This CDR3 is 12 amino acids long. Germline CDR1 SNHLY, CDR2 FYNNEI. The V end was cut by 8 bases, the J end by 3 bases, with 10 bases between. CDR3 DNA: TGTGCCAGCCGGGCAGCTTACTATGGCTACACCTTC. Translated: CASRAAYYGYTF. The full variable domain, its missing parts supplied by reference TRBV2 and TRBJ1-2, is EPEVTQTPSHQVTQMGQEVILRCVPISNHLYFYWYRQILGQKVEFLVSFYNNEISEKSEIFDDQFSVERPDGSNFTLKIRSTKLEDSAMYFCASRAAYYGYTFGSGTRLTVV.

The gene calls are TRBV2 and TRBJ2-7; D uncertain. The length of the CDR3 is 13 residues. Germline V CDR1 and CDR2: SNHLY, FYNNEI. V lost 2 bases, J lost 5 bases, and 10 bases lay in between. CDR3 sequence: CASSEPPSNEQYF. Written as DNA, the CDR3 is TGTGCCAGCAGTGAACCCCCCTCTAACGAGCAGTACTTC.

This clonotype was seen more than once but under ten times. The chain has TRBV3-1 and TRBJ2-2; 11 bases match TRBD2. This CDR3 is 15 amino acids long. With 8 bases clipped from V and 5 bases from J, the junction kept 7 bases outside the gene matches. Germline lookup yields CDR1 LGHDT and CDR2 YNNKEL (reference sequence). CDR3 nucleotides: TGTGCCAGCGTAACTAGCGGGAGCGATACCGGGGAGCTGTTTTTT. It translates to CASVTSGSDTGELFF.

This clonotype showed up just a few times. The chain recombines TRBV29-1 with TRBJ2-5; D possibly matches TRBD1 or TRBD2 (6 bases each). The CDR3 sequence is 13 residues long. V was pared by 1 base and J by 1 base, with 7 bases between. CDR1 and CDR2 from the germline V gene are SQVTM and ANQGSEA. This CDR3 is CSVEGGAQETQYF. CDR3 DNA: TGCAGCGTTGAAGGGGGGGCCCAAGAGACCCAGTACTTC.